Presented here are 30 T cell receptor beta chains from one specimen sequenced in a study of glioma-infiltrating T cells. TCR alpha and beta CDR3 regions were amplified from RNA using iRepertoire nested multiplex PCR. From the multiplex PCR reads, TCRdb called clonotypes with MiXCR, one entry per CDR3 protein. Among 300,000 to 450,000 distinct CDR3 sequences listed, more than 35% were seen once. Sequenced: glioma tissue, nonneoplastic brain tissue, or PBMCs (not recorded which). The receptor source for this set is a human donor with low-grade glioma or glioblastoma, undergoing nonglioma brain surgery, or in good health (not recorded which).

This clonotype was seen only a few times. V usage is TRBV6-1 and J usage is TRBJ2-5; D call uncertain. Per the germline V gene, CDR1 is MNHNS and CDR2 is SASEGT. Trimming cost V 10 bases and J 6 bases, with 12 bases left between them. This CDR3 is built from 11 residues. The CDR3 reads CAILPPQTQYF. CDR3 DNA: TGTGCCATACTCCCACCTCAGACCCAGTACTTC.

The J gene is TRBJ1-1, the V gene TRBV4-1, with no clear D. V was clipped by 2 bases and J by 11 bases, with 6 bases between them. CDR1 MGHRA and CDR2 YSYEKL come from the germline V gene. CDR3 length: 10 residues. CDR3 region: CASSQLRAFF. The CDR3 DNA reads as TGCGCCAGCAGCCAACTTAGGGCTTTCTTT.

The chain carries TRBV15 and TRBJ2-1; 9 bases match TRBD1. The germline gives CDR1 LNHNV, CDR2 YYDKDF (reference sequence). The ends lost 5 bases at V and 6 bases at J; junction bases unmatched: 14. This CDR3 has 17 amino acids. The CDR3 DNA sequence: TGTGCCACCAGCGCAGGATTCGGGACAGGGCTATTCAATGAGCAGTTCTTC. Amino acids: CATSAGFGTGLFNEQFF.

To note about this clonotype: This clone may be a read error of a much larger clone one base away. V is TRBV27 and J is TRBJ1-1, with D hard to call. Germline values: CDR1 MNHEY, CDR2 SMNVEV (reference sequence). The length of the CDR3 is 13 residues. The CDR3 region is CASSLAMNTKAFF. DNA for the CDR3: TGTGCCAGCAGTTTGGCGATGAACACTAAAGCTTTCTTT.

This clonotype was seen ten or more times. The V gene is TRBV7-9, the J gene TRBJ1-5, with D possibly being TRBD1 (5 bases). This CDR3 has 16 residues. Germline V gene lookup returns CDR1 SEHNR and CDR2 FQNEAQ (reference sequence). The V gene lost 4 bases and the J gene lost 3 bases, with 16 bases spanning the gap. In DNA form, the CDR3 reads TGTGCCAGCAGCTACTCTCAGGGAGGCGTCAATCAGCCCCAGCATTTT. Amino acid sequence: CASSYSQGGVNQPQHF.

This clonotype was observed at least ten times. The chain links TRBV6-2 or TRBV6-3 to TRBJ1-5; no reliable D call. The V and J ends lost 5 bases and 0 bases respectively, with 11 bases between them. The CDR3 sequence is 15 residues long. Germline values: CDR1 MNHEY, CDR2 SVGEGT. The CDR3 DNA reads TGTGCCAGCAGTCACACACAATATAGCAATCAGCCCCAGCATTTT. Protein sequence: CASSHTQYSNQPQHF.

This clonotype has at least ten counts. The chain is built from TRBV4-3 and TRBJ1-1, with D unclear. V dropped 0 bases and J dropped 4 bases, with 12 bases sitting between them. The length of the CDR3 is 15 residues. The germline V gene encodes CDR1 LGHNA and CDR2 YSLEER. CDR3 loop: CASSQDLGQATEAFF. CDR3 nucleotide sequence: TGCGCCAGCAGCCAAGATCTTGGGCAGGCCACTGAAGCTTTCTTT.

The CDR3 is CASRPGHLNEQFF. The CDR3 DNA reads as TGTGCCAGCAGGCCGGGACACCTCAATGAGCAGTTCTTC. This chain joins TRBV28 and TRBJ2-1; tentative D call: TRBD1 (6 bases). Germline loops: CDR1 MDHEN, CDR2 SYDVKM. The CDR3 consists of 13 residues. Trimming pared 6 bases from V and 6 bases from J, leaving 12 bases between.

The chain links TRBV6-1 to TRBJ2-6; tentatively, D is TRBD1 (5 bases). Germline CDR1 is MNHNS and CDR2 is SASEGT. This CDR3 region has 18 residues. The CDR3: CPTQGLNLSPAGANVLTF. The CDR3 coding sequence is TGTCCAACCCAGGGTCTGAATCTCTCACCCGCGGGGGCCAACGTCCTGACTTTC.

V and J are TRBV5-4 and TRBJ2-1; TRBD1 is a possible D gene (6 bases). CDR3 size: 16 residues. Per germline, CDR1 SGHNT and CDR2 YYREEE (reference sequence). The V and J ends lost 0 bases and 5 bases respectively, with 15 bases between them. The CDR3 protein is CASSLVAGTNNNEQFF. The CDR3 DNA sequence: TGTGCCAGCAGCTTGGTCGCCGGGACAAACAACAATGAGCAGTTCTTC.

J is TRBJ1-5 and V is TRBV4-3; weak D call: TRBD1 (5 bases). Trimming took off 1 base at V and 7 bases at J, with 8 bases between the two ends. CDR3 length equals 13 residues. The V gene's germline CDR1 is LGHNA and CDR2 YSLEER. The CDR3 here is CASSQGRAQPQHF. CDR3 DNA sequence: TGCGCCAGCAGCCAAGGCAGGGCCCAGCCCCAGCATTTT.

This clonotype was picked up many times. CDR3 residues: CSASSTSGYYNEQFF. The CDR3 DNA is TGCAGTGCTTCCTCGACTAGCGGGTATTACAATGAGCAGTTCTTC. The chain has TRBV20-1 and TRBJ2-1; 10 bases align to TRBD2. This CDR3 has 15 residues. CDR1 is DFQATT and CDR2 is SNEGSKA in the germline V gene (reference sequence). V shed 5 bases and J 4 bases; nucleotides not matched to a gene: 8.

This clonotype came up a few times. V and J are TRBV28 and TRBJ1-2, with a tentative D call TRBD1 (6 bases). The V end was cut by 5 bases, the J end by 4 bases, with 17 bases between. Germline CDR1 reads MDHEN; CDR2 reads SYDVKM. This CDR3 contains 15 residues. Here the CDR3 reads CASSPTGSRAYGYTF. Written as DNA, the CDR3 is TGTGCCAGCAGTCCCACAGGGTCCCGGGCCTATGGCTACACCTTC.

With respect to this clonotype: The junction differs from germline at one of its ends, possibly a read error. The J gene is TRBJ2-7, the V gene TRBV10-3, with a tentative D call TRBD1 (5 bases). The CDR3 extends over 15 amino acids. Germline V CDR1 and CDR2: ENHRY, SYGVKD. This chain's CDR3 is CAITEQDMGRDEQYF. The CDR3 bases are TGTGCCATCACTGAGCAGGACATGGGGCGCGACGAGCAGTACTTC.

Concerning this clonotype: One base away lies a much larger clone, so this may be a sequencing read error. The gene calls are TRBV28 and TRBJ1-1, with 7 bases aligning to TRBD1. Germline assignment: CDR1 MDHEN and CDR2 SYDVKM. V gave up 5 bases and J gave up 3 bases; unmatched junction bases: 15. CDR3 length: 17 residues. The CDR3 DNA follows: TGTGCCAGCAGTCCCTCGTCCCGGGACAGTGAGCACACTGAAGCTTTCTTT. This encodes CASSPSSRDSEHTEAFF.

This clonotype came up many times. The chain links TRBV6-2 or TRBV6-3 to TRBJ1-1; 8 bases agree with TRBD1. This CDR3 region has 16 residues. V trimming: 5 bases; J trimming: 1 base; junction bases outside the gene matches: 9. From germline, CDR1 is MNHEY and CDR2 SVGEGT. The CDR3 loop is CASSPLKGQGNTEAFF. CDR3 nucleotide sequence: TGTGCCAGCAGTCCCTTAAAAGGACAGGGGAACACTGAAGCTTTCTTT.

Remarks on this clonotype: A much more abundant neighbour one base away suggests this may be a read error. This rearrangement joins TRBV6-1 to TRBJ1-2, with D unclear. CDR1 is MNHNS, CDR2 SASEGT, per germline. This CDR3 has 14 residues. CDR3 loop: CASSENEEYYDYTF. The CDR3 DNA reads as TGTGCCAGCAGTGAAAACGAGGAGTACTATGACTACACCTTC.

A word on this clonotype: Being one base from a much bigger clone, this may be a read error. The gene calls are TRBV6-5 and TRBJ2-7; D gene ambiguous. V lost 2 bases, J lost 1 base, and 15 bases lay in between. From germline, CDR1 is MNHEY and CDR2 SVGAGI. There are 16 residues in the CDR3. The chain's CDR3 is CASSYPRARPSYEQYF. In DNA form, the CDR3 reads TGTGCCAGCAGTTACCCACGGGCCAGGCCATCCTACGAGCAGTACTTC.

Regarding this clonotype: A read error may produce the germline difference seen at one junction end. The V and J genes are TRBV20-1 and TRBJ2-7; 9 nucleotides align to TRBD2. This CDR3 spans 17 amino acids. Germline CDR1 DFQATT, CDR2 SNEGSKA (reference sequence). The CDR3 sequence is CSAFSSGSSGSLYEQNF. The CDR3 DNA reads as TGCAGTGCTTTCTCTTCCGGGAGTAGCGGGAGCCTCTACGAGCAGAACTTC.

Many counts were recorded for this clonotype. The chain uses TRBV28 and TRBJ1-2; D not resolved. Germline CDR1 is MDHEN and CDR2 is SYDVKM. The CDR3 covers 12 residues. V was clipped by 2 bases and J by 8 bases, with 9 bases between them. Here the CDR3 reads CASSLQELGYTF. Written as DNA, the CDR3 is TGTGCCAGCAGTTTACAAGAACTCGGCTACACCTTC.

The chain carries TRBV6-2 or TRBV6-3 and TRBJ2-7; D call uncertain. Germline CDR1 reads MNHEY; CDR2 reads SVGEGT. V was cut by 2 bases and J by 0 bases, with 11 bases left in between. This CDR3 contains 15 residues. DNA of the CDR3: TGTGCCAGCAGTTACGGGCCGACGACCTCCTACGAGCAGTACTTC. It encodes CASSYGPTTSYEQYF.

This clonotype was seen a handful of times. The chain links TRBV20-1 to TRBJ2-1; D may match TRBD1 or TRBD2 (5 bases each). Trimming removed 0 bases at V and 4 bases at J, with 16 bases between. The length of the CDR3 is 16 residues. CDR1 is DFQATT and CDR2 is SNEGSKA in the germline V gene (reference sequence). The CDR3, as DNA: TGCAGTGCTAGAGACTATGGGACCGTAGATTACAATGAGCAGTTCTTC. Translated, it gives CSARDYGTVDYNEQFF.

This rearrangement joins TRBV7-3 to TRBJ2-1; TRBD2 matches at 7 bases. Germline-derived CDR1 and CDR2 are SGHTA and FQGTGA. With 5 bases clipped from V and 5 bases from J, the junction kept 12 bases outside the gene matches. The CDR3 consists of 16 residues. CDR3 sequence reads: CASSPGRGAGNNEQFF. DNA of the CDR3: TGTGCCAGCAGCCCGGGTAGGGGAGCGGGGAACAATGAGCAGTTCTTC.

Concerning this clonotype: A read error may explain this, as a much larger clone is one base away. The chain recombines TRBV6-9 with TRBJ2-3; maybe TRBD1 (6 bases). CDR3 size: 12 residues. From germline, CDR1 is MNHGY and CDR2 SVAAGI. Deletions cut 3 bases from V and 8 bases from J, with 9 bases between. Here the CDR3 DNA reads TGTGCCAGCAGTTACCAGGGGACTACGCAGTATTTT. Amino acid sequence: CASSYQGTTQYF.

V usage is TRBV11-1 and J usage is TRBJ2-1; D may be TRBD2 (5 bases). V lost 1 base, J lost 2 bases, and 12 bases lay in between. The germline CDR1 and CDR2 sequences are SGHAT and FQDESV (reference sequence). The CDR3 has 16 residues. In nucleotides, the CDR3 is TGTGCCAGCAGCTTAGTGGTAGCGAGAACCTACAATGAGCAGTTCTTC. The encoded protein is CASSLVVARTYNEQFF. The whole variable domain, filled in from reference TRBV11-1 and TRBJ2-1, reads EAEVAQSPRYKITEKSQAVAFWCDPISGHATLYWYRQILGQGPELLVQFQDESVVDDSQLPKDRFSAERLKGVDSTLKIQPAELGDSAMYLCASSLVVARTYNEQFFGPGTRLTVL.

This clonotype was seen many times. This chain links TRBV12-3 or TRBV12-4 with TRBJ1-4; no clear D gene. The CDR3 length is 14 residues. V lost 5 bases and J lost 4, with 11 bases in between. The CDR3 sequence is CASSLRVDNEKLFF. The CDR3 coding sequence is TGTGCCAGCAGTCTACGGGTAGATAATGAAAAACTGTTTTTT.

This clonotype was found many times. The genes are TRBV27 and TRBJ2-3; D is uncertain. CDR3 size: 15 residues. V dropped 2 bases and J dropped 0 bases, with 9 bases sitting between them. Germline V lookup: CDR1 MNHEY, CDR2 SMNVEV (reference sequence). CDR3 coding DNA: TGTGCCAGCAGTTTAGTCTCAGCTAGCACAGATACGCAGTATTTT. Translating it yields CASSLVSASTDTQYF.

This clonotype was detected ten times or more. The V call is TRBV27, the J call TRBJ1-4, with D tentatively TRBD1 (5 bases). CDR1 MNHEY and CDR2 SMNVEV come from the germline V gene (reference sequence). V lost 5 bases to trimming and J lost 7 bases, with 11 bases between them. The CDR3 runs 13 residues. CDR3 sequence: CASSIQGFEKLFF. The CDR3 DNA follows: TGTGCCAGCAGTATCCAGGGTTTTGAAAAACTGTTTTTT.

This clonotype has only a few counts. V gene TRBV20-1 combines with J gene TRBJ1-6, with D hard to call. This CDR3 spans 15 amino acids. The V gene's germline CDR1 is DFQATT and CDR2 SNEGSKA (reference sequence). Trimming cost V 6 bases and J 7 bases, with 19 bases left between them. CDR3 in amino acids: CSALIAGLVNSPLHF. The CDR3 DNA follows: TGCAGTGCCCTCATCGCGGGTTTAGTGAATTCACCCCTCCACTTT.

This clonotype was seen a handful of times. The rearrangement links TRBV12-3 or TRBV12-4 to TRBJ2-3; D could derive from TRBD1 or TRBD2 (5 bases each). The CDR3 spans 14 residues. Trimming took off 5 bases at V and 1 base at J, with 10 bases between the two ends. Written as DNA, the CDR3 is TGTGCCAGCAGTCCGGGACGCCGCACAGATACGCAGTATTTT. Protein product: CASSPGRRTDTQYF.